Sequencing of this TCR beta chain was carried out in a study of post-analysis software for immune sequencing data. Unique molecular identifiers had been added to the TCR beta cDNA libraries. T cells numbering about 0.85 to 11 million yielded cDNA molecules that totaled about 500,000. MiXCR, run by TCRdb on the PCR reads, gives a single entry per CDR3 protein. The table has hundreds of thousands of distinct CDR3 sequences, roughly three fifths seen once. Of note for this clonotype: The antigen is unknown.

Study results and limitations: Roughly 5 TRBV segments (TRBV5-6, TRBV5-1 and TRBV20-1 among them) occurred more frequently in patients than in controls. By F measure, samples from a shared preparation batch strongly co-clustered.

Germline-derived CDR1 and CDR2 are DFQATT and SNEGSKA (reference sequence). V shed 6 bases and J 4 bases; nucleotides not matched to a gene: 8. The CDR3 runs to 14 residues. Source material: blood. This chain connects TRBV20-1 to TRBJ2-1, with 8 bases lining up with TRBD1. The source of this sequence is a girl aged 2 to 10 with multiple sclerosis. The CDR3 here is CSAAPGGPYNEQFF. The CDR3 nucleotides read TGCAGTGCAGCTCCAGGGGGCCCGTACAATGAGCAGTTCTTC.